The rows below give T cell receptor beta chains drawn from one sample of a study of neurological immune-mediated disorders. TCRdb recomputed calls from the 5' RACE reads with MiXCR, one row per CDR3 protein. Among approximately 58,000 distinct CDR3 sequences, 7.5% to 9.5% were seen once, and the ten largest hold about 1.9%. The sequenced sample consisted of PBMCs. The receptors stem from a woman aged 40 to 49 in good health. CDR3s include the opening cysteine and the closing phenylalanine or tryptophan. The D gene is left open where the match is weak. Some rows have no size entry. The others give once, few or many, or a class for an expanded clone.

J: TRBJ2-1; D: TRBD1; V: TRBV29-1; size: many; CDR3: CSVVGQGDADEQFF; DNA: TGCAGCGTGGTGGGACAGGGGGACGCCGATGAGCAGTTCTTC
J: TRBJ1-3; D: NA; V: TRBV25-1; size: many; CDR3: CASRGVGSGNTIYF; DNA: TGTGCCAGCAGAGGGGTGGGCTCTGGAAACACCATATATTTT
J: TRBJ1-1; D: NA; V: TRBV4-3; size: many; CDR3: CASSQDVVNTEAFF; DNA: TGCGCCAGCAGCCAAGACGTGGTGAACACTGAAGCTTTCTTT
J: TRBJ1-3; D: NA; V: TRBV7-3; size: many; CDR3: CASSDYFGNTIYF; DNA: TGTGCCAGCAGCGATTACTTTGGAAACACCATATATTTT
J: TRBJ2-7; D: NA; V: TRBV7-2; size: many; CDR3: CASSISYEQYF; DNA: TGTGCCAGCAGCATCTCCTACGAGCAGTACTTC
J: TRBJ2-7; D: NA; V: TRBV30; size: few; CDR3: CASGQPISYEQYF; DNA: TGTGCCTCAGGACAGCCGATCTCCTACGAGCAGTACTTC
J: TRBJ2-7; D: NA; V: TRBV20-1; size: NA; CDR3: CSARRTRLEEQYF; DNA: TGCAGTGCTAGACGTACCAGACTGGAGGAGCAGTACTTC
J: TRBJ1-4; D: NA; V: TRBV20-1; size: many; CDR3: CSATDGGGEKLFF; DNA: TGCAGTGCCACCGATGGGGGTGGGGAAAAACTGTTTTTT
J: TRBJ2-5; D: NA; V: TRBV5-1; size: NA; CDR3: CASSTTQETQYF; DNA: TGCGCCAGCAGCACGACCCAAGAGACCCAGTACTTC
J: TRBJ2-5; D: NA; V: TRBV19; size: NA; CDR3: CASSNQLAPQETQYF; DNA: TGTGCCAGTAGTAACCAGCTAGCACCTCAAGAGACCCAGTACTTC
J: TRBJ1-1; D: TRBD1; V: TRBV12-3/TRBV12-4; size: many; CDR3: CASSDGTGLAEAFF; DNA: TGTGCCAGCAGTGACGGGACAGGGCTCGCTGAAGCTTTCTTT
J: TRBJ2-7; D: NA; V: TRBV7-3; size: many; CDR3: CASSLNPGYEQYF; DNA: TGTGCCAGCAGCTTAAATCCGGGCTACGAGCAGTACTTC
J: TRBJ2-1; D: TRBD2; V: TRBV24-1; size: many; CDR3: CATGLAGGGEQFF; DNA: TGTGCCACGGGACTAGCGGGAGGTGGTGAGCAGTTCTTC
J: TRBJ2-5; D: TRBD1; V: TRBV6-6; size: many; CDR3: CASRLGQGAWETQYF; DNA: TGTGCCAGCAGATTGGGGCAGGGGGCATGGGAGACCCAGTACTTC
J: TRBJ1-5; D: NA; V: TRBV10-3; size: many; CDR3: CAISERWGGEGNQPQHF; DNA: TGTGCCATCAGTGAACGGTGGGGGGGCGAGGGCAATCAGCCCCAGCATTTT
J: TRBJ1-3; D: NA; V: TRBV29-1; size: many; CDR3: CSSRDRTISGNTIYF; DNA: TGCAGCTCACGGGACCGCACAATCTCTGGAAACACCATATATTTT
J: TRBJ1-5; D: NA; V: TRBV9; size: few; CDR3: CASSPRGGQPQHF; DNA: TGTGCCAGCAGCCCCCGCGGGGGGCAGCCCCAGCATTTT
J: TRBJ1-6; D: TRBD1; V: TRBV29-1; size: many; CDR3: CSAGQGDSPLHF; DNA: TGCAGCGCTGGACAGGGTGATTCACCCCTCCACTTT
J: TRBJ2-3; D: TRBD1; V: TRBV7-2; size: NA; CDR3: CASSRGQGTDTQYF; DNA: TGTGCCAGCAGCCGAGGACAGGGTACAGATACGCAGTATTTT
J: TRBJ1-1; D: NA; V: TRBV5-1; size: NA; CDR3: CASRMIWESNTEAFF; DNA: TGCGCCAGCAGAATGATTTGGGAATCAAACACTGAGGCTTTCTTT
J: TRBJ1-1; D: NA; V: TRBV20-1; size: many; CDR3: CSASDSRGANTEAFF; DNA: TGCAGTGCTAGTGACTCACGAGGGGCGAACACTGAAGCTTTCTTT
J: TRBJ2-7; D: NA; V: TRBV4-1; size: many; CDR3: CASSREWQSNSYEQYF; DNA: TGCGCCAGCAGCCGAGAGTGGCAGTCTAACTCCTACGAGCAGTACTTC
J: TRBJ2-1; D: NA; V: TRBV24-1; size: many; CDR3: CATSDGSGASYNEQFF; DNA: TGTGCCACCAGTGATGGATCGGGGGCCTCCTACAATGAGCAGTTCTTC
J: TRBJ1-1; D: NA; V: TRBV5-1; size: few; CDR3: CASSLAQAAEAFF; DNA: TGCGCCAGCAGCTTGGCCCAAGCGGCTGAAGCTTTCTTT
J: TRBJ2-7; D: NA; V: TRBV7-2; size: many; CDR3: CASSSSRTDSYEQYF; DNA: TGTGCCAGCAGCTCTTCTCGGACGGACTCCTACGAGCAGTACTTC
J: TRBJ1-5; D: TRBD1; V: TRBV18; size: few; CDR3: CASSPPLGQVGQPQHF; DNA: TGTGCCAGCTCACCGCCTCTGGGACAGGTGGGCCAGCCCCAGCATTTT
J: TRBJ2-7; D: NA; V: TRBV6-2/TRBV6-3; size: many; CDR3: CASSRMGYVLDEQYF; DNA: TGTGCCAGCAGCCGTATGGGGTACGTTCTCGACGAGCAGTACTTC
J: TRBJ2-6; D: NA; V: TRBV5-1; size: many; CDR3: CASSEGHAAGANVLTF; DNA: TGCGCCAGCAGCGAGGGACATGCGGCTGGGGCCAACGTCCTGACTTTC
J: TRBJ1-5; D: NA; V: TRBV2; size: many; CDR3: CASSVRGNQPQHF; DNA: TGTGCCAGCAGTGTAAGGGGCAATCAGCCCCAGCATTTT
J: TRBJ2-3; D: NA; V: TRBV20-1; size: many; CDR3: CSARDHRTDTQYF; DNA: TGCAGTGCTAGAGATCACCGGACAGATACGCAGTATTTT
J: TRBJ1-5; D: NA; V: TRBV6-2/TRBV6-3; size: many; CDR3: CASSLMGRNQPQHF; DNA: TGTGCCAGCAGTTTAATGGGGAGAAATCAGCCCCAGCATTTT
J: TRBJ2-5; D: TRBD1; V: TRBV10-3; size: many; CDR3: CAITNTAGQAETQYF; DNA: TGTGCCATCACCAACACTGCGGGACAGGCAGAGACCCAGTACTTC
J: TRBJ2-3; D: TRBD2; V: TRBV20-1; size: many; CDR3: CSARAPSGLTDTQYF; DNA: TGCAGTGCTAGAGCCCCTAGCGGATTAACAGATACGCAGTATTTT
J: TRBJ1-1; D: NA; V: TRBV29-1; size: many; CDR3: CSVRKDWNTEAFF; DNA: TGCAGCGTTCGCAAGGACTGGAACACTGAAGCTTTCTTT
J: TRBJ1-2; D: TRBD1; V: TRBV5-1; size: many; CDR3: CASSLGTGQDLGGYTF; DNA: TGCGCCAGCAGCTTGGGAACCGGACAGGACCTAGGCGGCTACACCTTC
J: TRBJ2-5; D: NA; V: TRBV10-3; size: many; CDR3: CAISRDLGSQTQYF; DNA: TGTGCCATCAGTCGGGACCTCGGATCCCAGACCCAGTACTTC
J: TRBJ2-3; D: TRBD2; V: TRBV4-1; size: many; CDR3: CASSQAAGGPFSTDTQYF; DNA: TGCGCCAGCAGCCAAGCGGCGGGGGGGCCTTTCTCTACAGATACGCAGTATTTT